The clone carrying this T cell receptor beta chain was seen a few times. These data belong to a study of CD8 T cells in ankylosing spondylitis. V gave up 3 bases and J gave up 0 bases, with 6 bases separating them. The CDR3 totals 14 residues. Germline V gene data show CDR1 as SGHAT and CDR2 as FQNNGV. TCRdb reprocessed the 5' RACE reads with MiXCR, giving one entry per CDR3 protein. The repertoire has 300,000 to 400,000 distinct CDR3 sequences, 20% of them found once; the top ten carry 13%. The sequence was obtained from a male donor with ankylosing spondylitis or in good health (not recorded which). Material for sequencing was blood, either unsorted or a sorted T cell fraction (not recorded which). V and J are TRBV11-2 and TRBJ2-4; D ambiguous. DNA for the CDR3: TGTGCCAGCAGCTTTACGGTAGCCAAAAACATTCAGTACTTC. As protein: CASSFTVAKNIQYF.